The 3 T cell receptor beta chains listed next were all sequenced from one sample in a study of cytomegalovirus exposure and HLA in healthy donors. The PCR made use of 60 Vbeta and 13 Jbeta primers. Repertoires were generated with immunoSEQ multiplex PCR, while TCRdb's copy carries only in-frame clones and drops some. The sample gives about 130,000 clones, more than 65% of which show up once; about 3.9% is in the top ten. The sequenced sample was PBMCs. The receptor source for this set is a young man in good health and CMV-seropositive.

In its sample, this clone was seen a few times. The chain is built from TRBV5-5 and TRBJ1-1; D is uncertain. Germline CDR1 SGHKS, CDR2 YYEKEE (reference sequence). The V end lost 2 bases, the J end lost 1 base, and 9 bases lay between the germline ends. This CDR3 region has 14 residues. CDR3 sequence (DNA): TGTGCCAGCAGCTTCTTAACGAGGAACACTGAAGCTTTCTTT. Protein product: CASSFLTRNTEAFF.

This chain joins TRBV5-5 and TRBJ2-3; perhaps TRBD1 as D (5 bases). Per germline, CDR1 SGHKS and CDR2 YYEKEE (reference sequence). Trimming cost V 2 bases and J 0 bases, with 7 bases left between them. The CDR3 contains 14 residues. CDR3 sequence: CASSFRVSTDTQYF. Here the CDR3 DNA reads TGTGCCAGCAGCTTCAGGGTTAGCACAGATACGCAGTATTTT.

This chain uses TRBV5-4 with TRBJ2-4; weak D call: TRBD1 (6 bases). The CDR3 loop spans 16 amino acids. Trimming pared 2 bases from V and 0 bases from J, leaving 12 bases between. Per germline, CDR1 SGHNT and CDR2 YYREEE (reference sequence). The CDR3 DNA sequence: TGTGCCAGCAGCTTTGGGACACCCTTAGCCAAAAACATTCAGTACTTC. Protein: CASSFGTPLAKNIQYF.